These 24 T cell receptor beta chains originate from one sample sequenced in a study of blood T cell repertoires in COVID-19. The protocol was immunoSEQ multiplex PCR, while the TCRdb copy is restricted to in-frame clones and leaves out a portion. The sample contains 150,000 to 200,000 clones, around 85% of which appear only once. Sequences were obtained from PBMCs or T cells enriched from blood (not recorded which). The receptors here all came from a woman aged 40 to 50 with acute COVID-19.

This clone ranks as medium-sized (0.01 to 0.1%). The J gene is TRBJ2-7, the V gene TRBV7-3, with 7 bases fitting TRBD1. The CDR3 extends over 14 amino acids. V shed 3 bases, J shed 6 bases, and the junction held 8 bases outside the gene matches. Germline CDR1 reads SGHTA; CDR2 reads FQGTGA. The CDR3 nucleotides are TGTGCCAGCAGCTTCACTGATGACAGGGCCGAGCAGTACGTC. It is translated as CASSFTDDRAEQYV.

The V call is TRBV7-9, the J call TRBJ1-1; 7 bases align to TRBD1. Per the germline V gene, CDR1 is SEHNR and CDR2 is FQNEAQ (reference sequence). The junction had 2 bases not matched to a gene; V was cut back by 1 base and J by 3 bases. This CDR3 is 14 amino acids long. CDR3 residues: CASSLVRGDTEAFF. The DNA for the CDR3 is TGTGCCAGCAGCTTAGTCAGGGGGGACACTGAAGCTTTCTTT.

The chain recombines TRBV4-2 with TRBJ2-1; 7 positions match TRBD2. The CDR3 spans 16 residues. J lost 4 bases, V lost 0 bases, and 6 bases had no gene match. The germline CDR1 and CDR2 sequences are LGHNA and YNFKEQ. The CDR3 bases are TGTGCCAGCAGCCAAGATAGCGGGTTAGGGTACAATGAGCAGTTCTTC. This gives the protein CASSQDSGLGYNEQFF.

The chain is built from TRBV6-6 and TRBJ2-1; 13 positions match TRBD2. Trimming at V came to 5 bases and at J to 3 bases, leaving 16 bases not matched to a gene. Per the germline V gene, CDR1 is MNHNY and CDR2 is SVGAGI (reference sequence). CDR3 length equals 20 residues. CDR3 sequence reads: CASSHSGTSGIFANYNEQFF. DNA for the CDR3: TGTGCCAGCAGTCATTCCGGGACTAGCGGGATCTTCGCCAACTACAATGAGCAGTTCTTC.

The V and J genes are TRBV7-6 and TRBJ2-3; D not certain. This CDR3 is 18 amino acids long. The germline V gene has CDR1 SGHVS and CDR2 FNYEAQ. The V and J ends lost 4 bases and 2 bases respectively, with 22 bases between them. The CDR3 sequence: CASSSRGPPSPPTDTQYF. Written as DNA, the CDR3 is TGTGCCAGCAGCTCTAGAGGCCCCCCCTCTCCCCCCACAGATACGCAGTATTTT.

The chain has TRBV6-5 and TRBJ2-3, with TRBD2 matching 9 bases. J lost 2 bases, V lost 4 bases, and 4 bases had no gene match. Germline V lookup: CDR1 MNHEY, CDR2 SVGAGI. CDR3 length equals 15 residues. The CDR3 protein is CASSFTSGLTDTQYF. The CDR3 nucleotides are TGTGCCAGCAGTTTTACTAGCGGGCTCACAGATACGCAGTATTTT.

The chain employs TRBV3-1 (or the pseudogene TRBV3-2) and TRBJ2-1, with TRBD2 identical over 10 bases. J was trimmed by 12 bases and V by 1 base; bases with no gene match: 18. Germline V lookup: CDR1 LGHDT, CDR2 YNNKEL (reference sequence). This CDR3 is 18 amino acids long. CDR3 protein: CASSQAVSGSLAGVGQFF. DNA for the CDR3: TGTGCCAGCAGCCAAGCGGTTAGCGGTTCGCTAGCGGGAGTTGGGCAGTTCTTC.

This rearrangement joins TRBV11-2 to TRBJ2-3, with D possibly TRBD2 on 5 matching bases. CDR1 and CDR2 (germline): SGHAT, FQNNGV. The CDR3 spans 14 residues. V lost 5 bases and J 1 base, leaving 10 bases between the germline ends. For the CDR3, the DNA is TGTGCCAGCAGCCGCGGAGGTGGCACAGATACGCAGTATTTT. Encoded protein: CASSRGGGTDTQYF.

The chain has TRBV18 and TRBJ2-3; 8 bases are a match to TRBD1. After removal of 3 bases from V and 3 bases from J, the junction contained 2 bases not matched to a gene. Germline CDR1 is KGHSH and CDR2 is LQKENI. The CDR3 consists of 14 residues. CDR3 sequence: CASSPRGRTDTQYF. The DNA of the CDR3 is TGTGCCAGCTCACCCAGGGGGCGTACAGATACGCAGTATTTT.

A few counts support this clone. The chain recombines TRBV5-1 with TRBJ2-2; a weak D match, TRBD2 (5 bases). V was cut by 0 bases and J by 7 bases, with 13 bases left in between. This CDR3 is built from 15 residues. Germline V CDR1 and CDR2: SGHRS, YFSETQ. The CDR3 loop is CASSLEARGFGELFF. The CDR3 DNA follows: TGCGCCAGCAGCTTGGAAGCCAGAGGGTTCGGGGAGCTGTTTTTT.

This clone occurred a few times. V gene TRBV3-1 (or the pseudogene TRBV3-2) combines with J gene TRBJ2-1; D may be TRBD2 (5 bases). Germline lookup yields CDR1 LGHDT and CDR2 YNNKEL (reference sequence). This CDR3 region has 17 residues. V was trimmed by 1 base and J by 6 bases, leaving 19 bases between them. The CDR3 reads CASSQVVRRSSFNEQFF. The CDR3 DNA follows: TGTGCCAGCAGCCAAGTGGTACGTCGGTCTAGCTTCAATGAGCAGTTCTTC.

The chain links TRBV10-3 to TRBJ2-2, with TRBD2 identical over 11 bases. V was pared by 4 bases and J by 5 bases, with 3 bases of the junction left unmatched. The germline gives CDR1 ENHRY, CDR2 SYGVKD. The CDR3 has 15 amino acids. CDR3 bases: TGTGCCATCAGTGCTAGCGGGAGGCGGACCGGGGAGCTGTTTTTT. Translated: CAISASGRRTGELFF.

This clone has only a few counts. This sequence joins TRBV5-1 and TRBJ1-4, with 9 nucleotides matching TRBD1. The germline V gene encodes CDR1 SGHRS and CDR2 YFSETQ. J gave up 10 bases and V 3 bases, and 13 bases lay outside the gene matches. There are 16 residues in the CDR3. The CDR3 bases are TGCGCCAGCAGCTCGGGACAGGGCGGCGCGGAGGGAAAACTGTTTTTT. Translation gives CASSSGQGGAEGKLFF.

V gene TRBV7-8 combines with J gene TRBJ1-1, with D possibly TRBD1 on 6 matching bases. Deletions cut 1 base from V and 4 bases from J, with 10 bases between. This CDR3 region has 14 residues. Germline V gene lookup returns CDR1 SGHVS and CDR2 FQNEAQ. Here the CDR3 reads CASSLGEGVTEAFF. CDR3 sequence (DNA): TGTGCCAGCAGCTTAGGTGAGGGGGTCACTGAAGCTTTCTTT.

The chain carries TRBV7-8 and TRBJ2-5; 8 bases align to TRBD2. The CDR3 extends over 13 amino acids. The V and J ends lost 5 bases and 7 bases, in that order; junction bases with no gene match: 6. The germline gives CDR1 SGHVS, CDR2 FQNEAQ. This CDR3 reads CASSREGLGTQYF. DNA for the CDR3: TGTGCCAGCAGCCGGGAGGGGTTGGGGACCCAGTACTTC. The entire variable domain, with the rest obtained from reference TRBV7-8 and TRBJ2-5, is as follows: GAGVSQSPRYKVAKRGQDVALRCDPISGHVSLFWYQQALGQGPEFLTYFQNEAQLDKSGLPSDRFFAERPEGSVSTLKIQRTQQEDSAVYLCASSREGLGTQYFGPGTRLLVL.

This clone was found a few times. Other DNA variants within this sample encode the same CDR3. The V and J genes are TRBV5-1 and TRBJ2-7; 9 bases fit TRBD1. The V segment lost 4 bases and the J segment 2 bases; nucleotides outside the gene matches: 4. CDR3 length equals 14 residues. Germline CDR1 and CDR2: SGHRS and YFSETQ. The CDR3 loop reads CASSLGTGTYEQYF. In DNA, the CDR3 is TGCGCCAGCAGCCTAGGGACAGGGACCTACGAGCAGTACTTC.

The V call is TRBV19, the J call TRBJ1-2; D uncertain. The CDR3 sequence is 14 residues long. Trimming took off 6 bases at V and 6 bases at J, with 17 bases between the two ends. The V gene's germline CDR1 is LNHDA and CDR2 SQIVND (reference sequence). The CDR3 reads CASSPDGVMNGYTF. CDR3 sequence (DNA): TGTGCCAGTAGCCCGGACGGGGTTATGAATGGCTACACCTTC.

The rearrangement joins TRBV3-1 (or the pseudogene TRBV3-2) to TRBJ2-1, with D uncertain. Germline assignment: CDR1 LGHDT and CDR2 YNNKEL (reference sequence). The CDR3 covers 14 residues. V was trimmed by 1 base and J by 7 bases, leaving 11 bases between them. The CDR3: CASSQVLGGNEQFF. Written as DNA, the CDR3 is TGTGCCAGCAGCCAAGTCCTAGGCGGTAATGAGCAGTTCTTC.

This chain links TRBV18 with TRBJ1-2, with a tentative D call TRBD1 (5 bases). From germline, CDR1 is KGHSH and CDR2 LQKENI. The CDR3 is 15 amino acids. The germline V and J ends were trimmed by 0 bases and 14 bases, with 22 bases remaining between them. The CDR3 coding sequence is TGTGCCAGCTCACCACCCGGAGTTGGGGCCTTAGGGTTAACCTTC. Residues: CASSPPGVGALGLTF. The complete variable domain, with remaining parts taken from reference TRBV18 and TRBJ1-2, reads NAGVMQNPRHLVRRRGQEARLRCSPMKGHSHVYWYRQLPEEGLKFMVYLQKENIIDESGMPKERFSAEFPKEGPSILRIQQVVRGDSAAYFCASSPPGVGALGLTFGSGTRLTVV.

J is TRBJ2-3 and V is TRBV2; 8 nucleotides align to TRBD2. Unmatched junction bases numbered 10, after V lost 4 bases and J lost 4 bases. The CDR3 has 16 residues. The V gene's germline CDR1 is SNHLY and CDR2 FYNNEI. CDR3 sequence: CASSALGAGVSDTQYF. CDR3 DNA sequence: TGTGCCAGCAGTGCCTTGGGAGCGGGAGTTTCAGATACGCAGTATTTT.

J is TRBJ1-2 and V is TRBV21-1; the tabulated D call, TRBD1, remains unverified against the DNA. TRBV21-1 is shown as a pseudogene. This CDR3 is built from 19 residues. CDR3 protein: CASSKATMSRDRVGPGYTF. The CDR3 DNA reads TGTGCCAGCAGCAAAGCGACTATGTCCCGGGACAGGGTTGGACCTGGCTACACCTTC.

This chain joins TRBV7-8 and TRBJ2-1; TRBD2 is a possible D gene (6 bases). This CDR3 has 15 amino acids. V shed 1 base and J shed 6 bases, with 13 bases lying between them. Looked up from germline, CDR1 is SGHVS and CDR2 is FQNEAQ. CDR3 coding DNA: TGTGCCAGCAGCTTAGAGGTAGCGGCTACCAATGAGCAGTTCTTC. Encoded protein: CASSLEVAATNEQFF.

The chain couples TRBV3-1 (or the pseudogene TRBV3-2) to TRBJ2-5; TRBD2 aligns across 15 bases. The CDR3 is made up of 15 amino acids. Per germline, CDR1 LGHDT and CDR2 YNNKEL (reference sequence). V shed 1 base and J 7 bases; nucleotides not matched to a gene: 1. The CDR3: CASSQGTSGRGTQYF. In DNA, the CDR3 is TGTGCCAGCAGCCAAGGGACTAGCGGGAGGGGGACCCAGTACTTC.

The chain is built from TRBV5-1 and TRBJ2-1; 7 nucleotides line up with TRBD2. Trimming removed 6 bases from V and 6 bases from J; junction bases left unmatched: 6. CDR3 length: 13 amino acids. Germline assignment: CDR1 SGHRS and CDR2 YFSETQ. CDR3: CASTETGGNEQFF. The CDR3 DNA sequence: TGCGCCAGCACCGAGACGGGAGGCAATGAGCAGTTCTTC.